The 32 T cell receptor beta chains below all came from one sample that was sequenced in a study of shared clonotypes between healthy human individuals. Generated by immunoSEQ multiplex PCR, the TCRdb table keeps only in-frame clones and is missing some. This table holds approximately 1.4 million clones, 95% to 99% found once. The sequencing sample was made of naive CD4+ T cells sorted from blood. As for subset: CD45RA+ positively selected. Receptor source: a young man in good health.

V and J are TRBV29-1 and TRBJ1-2; D is possibly TRBD1 (5 bases). This CDR3 is 15 amino acids long. Germline V CDR1 and CDR2: SQVTM, ANQGSEA. V lost 6 bases and J lost 3, with 20 bases in between. CDR3 region: CSVGRGARVDYGYTF. The CDR3 DNA reads TGCAGCGTCGGACGAGGGGCGAGGGTTGACTATGGCTACACCTTC.

This rearrangement joins TRBV11-2 to TRBJ1-1; D uncertain. Trimming shortened V by 1 base and J by 0 bases, and 9 bases separated the two germline ends. The CDR3 extends over 15 amino acids. CDR1 is SGHAT and CDR2 is FQNNGV in the germline V gene. The CDR3: CASSLVVGVNTEAFF. CDR3 nucleotide sequence: TGTGCCAGCAGCTTAGTAGTCGGGGTGAACACTGAAGCTTTCTTT.

The V gene is TRBV7-9, the J gene TRBJ1-1, with a weak D call TRBD1 (6 bases). The germline V gene has CDR1 SEHNR and CDR2 FQNEAQ (reference sequence). This CDR3 comprises 15 residues. V was trimmed by 2 bases and J by 5 bases, leaving 15 bases between them. CDR3: CASSLIWGQRTEAFF. CDR3 bases: TGTGCCAGCAGCTTAATTTGGGGACAACGGACTGAAGCTTTCTTT.

The chain employs TRBV6-1 and TRBJ2-2; TRBD2 might be the D (5 bases). This CDR3 comprises 14 residues. The germline V gene encodes CDR1 MNHNS and CDR2 SASEGT. Trimming cost V 4 bases and J 5 bases, with 11 bases left between them. CDR3 residues: CASSVFRGTGELFF. DNA for the CDR3: TGTGCCAGCAGTGTTTTCCGGGGTACCGGGGAGCTGTTTTTT.

The chain recombines TRBV25-1 with TRBJ2-5, with D possibly being TRBD1 (5 bases). The CDR3 extends over 14 amino acids. Per the germline V gene, CDR1 is MGHDK and CDR2 is SYGVNS. V shed 4 bases and J shed 4 bases, with 13 bases lying between them. Here the CDR3 reads CASSVAGMGETQYF. In nucleotides, the CDR3 is TGTGCCAGCAGTGTCGCAGGGATGGGAGAGACCCAGTACTTC.

CDR3 coding DNA: TGTGCCAGCTCACCACTGTATCAGGGAGGGGAAGAGACCCAGTACTTC. Its protein product is CASSPLYQGGEETQYF. This chain joins TRBV18 and TRBJ2-5; 7 bases line up with TRBD2. Germline CDR1 reads KGHSH; CDR2 reads LQKENI. The CDR3 is made up of 16 amino acids. Trimming cost V 1 base and J 3 bases; bases outside gene matches: 8.

The chain has TRBV10-3 and TRBJ2-3; 14 bases are shared with TRBD2. The CDR3 loop spans 19 amino acids. Germline lookup yields CDR1 ENHRY and CDR2 SYGVKD. V was clipped by 5 bases and J by 4 bases; unmatched bases: 14. CDR3 bases: TGTGCCATCAGTCGACGCGGACTAGCGGGAGGAGGCCACGCAGATACGCAGTATTTT. Protein product: CAISRRGLAGGGHADTQYF.

This clone was counted once. DNA of the CDR3: TGTGCCAGCTCACCTAGGGCAGGGGTGACTCCTGGCTACACCTTC. It codes for CASSPRAGVTPGYTF. V usage is TRBV18 and J usage is TRBJ1-2; D perhaps matches TRBD1 (6 bases). This CDR3 is built from 15 residues. V dropped 3 bases and J dropped 7 bases, with 18 bases sitting between them. The V gene's germline CDR1 is KGHSH and CDR2 LQKENI.

V is TRBV29-1 and J is TRBJ2-6; D is undetermined. The V end lost 6 bases, the J end lost 0 bases, and 9 bases lay between the germline ends. The germline gives CDR1 SQVTM, CDR2 ANQGSEA. The CDR3 loop spans 14 amino acids. The CDR3 coding sequence is TGCAGCGTCCAACAGAACTCTGGGGCCAACGTCCTGACTTTC. This encodes CSVQQNSGANVLTF.

The CDR3 DNA reads as TGTGCCAGCAGTCTAGGAGGGTGGTTGATAGAGACCCAGTACTTC. This codes for CASSLGGWLIETQYF. The V gene is TRBV28, the J gene TRBJ2-5, with D tentatively TRBD2 (6 bases). The CDR3 sequence is 15 residues long. V gave up 5 bases and J gave up 4 bases, with 17 bases separating them. Germline V gene lookup returns CDR1 MDHEN and CDR2 SYDVKM.

With respect to this clone: The same CDR3 arises from other DNA sequences in this sample as well. This chain uses TRBV18 with TRBJ2-7, with D perhaps being TRBD1 or TRBD2 (6 bases each). Germline values: CDR1 KGHSH, CDR2 LQKENI. This CDR3 spans 14 amino acids. V was clipped by 3 bases and J by 2 bases, with 11 bases between them. DNA for the CDR3: TGTGCCAGCTCACCCCCACGGGGGCCCTACGAGCAGTACTTC. It yields the protein CASSPPRGPYEQYF.

The J gene is TRBJ2-7, the V gene TRBV7-2; D may be TRBD1 or TRBD2 (5 bases each). The CDR3 has 15 amino acids. Germline V CDR1 and CDR2: SGHTA, FQGNSA. Trimming removed 6 bases at V and 6 bases at J, with 21 bases between. CDR3 nucleotides: TGTGCCAGCAGTTCCCGAAATCAGAGGGGTGGCGAGCAGTACTTC. Translation: CASSSRNQRGGEQYF.

V usage is TRBV7-2 and J usage is TRBJ2-2, with D uncertain. The CDR3 contains 16 residues. Trimming pared 8 bases from V and 6 bases from J, leaving 22 bases between. The V gene's germline CDR1 is SGHTA and CDR2 FQGNSA. The CDR3 coding sequence is TGTGCCAGCGGATACCGGAGTGGGATCAGCGCCGGGGAGCTGTTTTTT. It codes for CASGYRSGISAGELFF.

This chain connects TRBV14 to TRBJ2-1; 11 nucleotides line up with TRBD2. Germline-derived CDR1 and CDR2 are SGHDN and FVKESK. Germline trimming cut 4 bases from V and 9 bases from J; bases unmatched to any gene: 8. The CDR3 runs 15 residues. For the CDR3, the DNA is TGTGCCAGCAGCCGGTTAACTAGCGGGAGTAGTGAGCAGTTCTTC. Translated, it gives CASSRLTSGSSEQFF.

The CDR3 region has the DNA TGTGCCAGCGCCCTTTCGAGTGCCGGGGAGCTGTTTTTT. Its protein is CASALSSAGELFF. This chain joins TRBV28 and TRBJ2-2; D unclear. V was shortened by 8 bases and J by 6 bases, with 13 bases between the two germline ends. The CDR3 length is 13 residues. CDR1 is MDHEN, CDR2 SYDVKM, per germline.

The chain combines TRBV19 with TRBJ2-7; possible D gene TRBD1, 6 bases. The V end lost 1 base, the J end lost 2 bases, and 24 bases lay between the germline ends. Germline V gene sequence: CDR1 LNHDA, CDR2 SQIVND (reference sequence). CDR3 length: 19 residues. The CDR3 reads CASSIAAGDLAAYTYEQYF. CDR3 nucleotides: TGTGCCAGTAGTATAGCGGCAGGGGATCTGGCAGCGTATACCTACGAGCAGTACTTC.

The chain recombines TRBV18 with TRBJ2-2; possibly TRBD1 or TRBD2 for D (6 bases each). Germline CDR1 and CDR2: KGHSH and LQKENI. Deletions cut 1 base from V and 4 bases from J, with 28 bases between. The CDR3 consists of 21 residues. CDR3 in amino acids: CASSPRRVKGGTLTRTGELFF. DNA of the CDR3: TGTGCCAGCTCACCACGGAGGGTGAAAGGGGGTACCTTGACCCGCACCGGGGAGCTGTTTTTT. Based on the CDR3 plus reference TRBV18 and TRBJ2-2, the full variable domain is NAGVMQNPRHLVRRRGQEARLRCSPMKGHSHVYWYRQLPEEGLKFMVYLQKENIIDESGMPKERFSAEFPKEGPSILRIQQVVRGDSAAYFCASSPRRVKGGTLTRTGELFFGEGSRLTVL.

The chain links TRBV7-2 to TRBJ2-2; either TRBD1 or TRBD2 may fit D (6 bases each). Germline loops: CDR1 SGHTA, CDR2 FQGNSA. The CDR3 consists of 16 residues. V was cut by 2 bases and J by 7 bases, with 17 bases left in between. The CDR3 DNA reads as TGTGCCAGCAGCTTACGTCCGGGGGCGCGAGGCGGGGAGCTGTTTTTT. This translates into CASSLRPGARGGELFF.

This rearrangement joins TRBV5-8 to TRBJ2-1, with 13 bases identical to TRBD2. The CDR3 totals 17 residues. The V gene end was trimmed by 2 bases and the J gene end by 4 bases; junction bases not matched to a gene: 6. CDR1 is SGHTS, CDR2 YDEGEE, per germline. The CDR3 sequence: CASSFVGGLAGYNEQFF. Here the CDR3 DNA reads TGTGCCAGCAGCTTTGTGGGGGGACTAGCGGGATACAATGAGCAGTTCTTC. Based on the CDR3 plus reference TRBV5-8 and TRBJ2-1, the full variable domain is EAGVTQSPTHLIKTRGQQATLRCSPISGHTSVYWYQQALGLGLQFLLWYDEGEERNRGNFPPRFSGRQFPNYSSELNVNALELEDSALYLCASSFVGGLAGYNEQFFGPGTRLTVL.

The chain links TRBV7-9 to TRBJ2-1, with TRBD2 matching 11 bases. CDR3 length: 17 amino acids. V lost 1 base and J lost 5; bases outside the gene matches: 7. Germline V gene data show CDR1 as SEHNR and CDR2 as FQNEAQ (reference sequence). The CDR3 sequence is CASSLVKGSGRDNEQFF. CDR3 DNA sequence: TGTGCCAGCAGCTTAGTTAAGGGTAGCGGGAGGGACAATGAGCAGTTCTTC.

The rearrangement uses TRBV9 and TRBJ2-3; D not certain. Deletions cut 4 bases from V and 1 base from J, with 13 bases between. Germline lookup yields CDR1 SGDLS and CDR2 YYNGEE. The CDR3 runs to 15 residues. Here the CDR3 reads CASSLTSGGTDTQYF. For the CDR3, the DNA is TGTGCCAGCAGCCTTACCTCTGGCGGCACAGATACGCAGTATTTT.

The chain combines TRBV12-2 with TRBJ2-1; the table's D call TRBD1 went unverified against the DNA. TRBV12-2 is listed as a pseudogene. The CDR3 is 18 amino acids. CDR3 amino acids: CASRLALARTGGLNEQFF. DNA for the CDR3: TGTGCAAGTCGCTTAGCGTTGGCTAGGACAGGGGGTTTAAATGAGCAGTTCTTC.

The V gene is TRBV6-6, the J gene TRBJ2-1, with TRBD2 matching 8 bases. The CDR3 consists of 14 residues. The germline gives CDR1 MNHNY, CDR2 SVGAGI (reference sequence). V lost 6 bases to trimming and J lost 0 bases; unmatched junction nucleotides: 1. CDR3 in amino acids: CASRAGDSYNEQFF. CDR3 DNA sequence: TGTGCCAGCAGAGCGGGAGACTCCTACAATGAGCAGTTCTTC.

This clone has just one count. The CDR3, as DNA: TGTGCCAGCAGCTTCGACGGGAGTCGGACCCAGTACTTC. Protein: CASSFDGSRTQYF. The J gene is TRBJ2-5, the V gene TRBV7-2; perhaps TRBD2 as D (6 bases). V lost 3 bases and J lost 7, with 12 bases in between. The CDR3 runs 13 residues. The germline CDR1 and CDR2 sequences are SGHTA and FQGNSA.

In its sample, this clone was seen once. The genes are TRBV18 and TRBJ1-3; no firm D call. This CDR3 spans 17 amino acids. Germline CDR1 reads KGHSH; CDR2 reads LQKENI. Between the trimmed V and J ends, which lost 3 bases and 0 bases, there was a span of 15 bases. The CDR3 loop is CASSPASPAGSGNTIYF. The CDR3 DNA sequence: TGTGCCAGCTCACCGGCTTCTCCAGCCGGCTCTGGAAACACCATATATTTT.

J is TRBJ2-1 and V is TRBV5-4; TRBD2 matches 15 bases. Trimming removed 4 bases from V and 8 bases from J; junction bases left unmatched: 7. Germline CDR1 SGHNT, CDR2 YYREEE (reference sequence). This CDR3 is 16 amino acids long. As DNA, the CDR3 is TGTGCCAGCAGCGAGGGACTAGCGGGAGGTAGCTATGAGCAGTTCTTC. It yields the protein CASSEGLAGGSYEQFF.

V and J are TRBV28 and TRBJ2-5; D not certain. Per germline, CDR1 MDHEN and CDR2 SYDVKM. V lost 5 bases, J lost 2 bases, and 18 bases lay in between. The length of the CDR3 is 16 residues. The CDR3 is CASSNSGLEKQETQYF. The DNA of the CDR3 is TGTGCCAGCAGTAACTCCGGTCTCGAGAAACAAGAGACCCAGTACTTC.

V is TRBV6-5 and J is TRBJ2-1; D is perhaps TRBD1 (6 bases). Trimming took off 2 bases at V and 5 bases at J, with 13 bases between the two ends. This CDR3 is built from 15 residues. Germline CDR1 reads MNHEY; CDR2 reads SVGAGI. The CDR3 DNA is TGTGCCAGCAGTTACGGGGGCACGCTTAACAATGAGCAGTTCTTC. Protein sequence: CASSYGGTLNNEQFF.

V gene TRBV11-2 combines with J gene TRBJ1-1; TRBD1 aligns across 7 bases. CDR1 is SGHAT, CDR2 FQNNGV, per germline. The V and J ends lost 3 bases and 4 bases, in that order; junction bases with no gene match: 5. This CDR3 spans 14 amino acids. CDR3 sequence reads: CASSLQTGSTEAFF. The CDR3 DNA reads TGTGCCAGCAGCTTGCAGACAGGGAGCACTGAAGCTTTCTTT.

The chain uses TRBV19 and TRBJ2-7; 7 bases are shared with TRBD2. The CDR3 has 15 residues. From germline, CDR1 is LNHDA and CDR2 SQIVND (reference sequence). V was clipped by 5 bases and J by 0 bases; unmatched bases: 7. The DNA of the CDR3 is TGTGCCAGTAGTGTCAGCGGGAAGAGCTCCTACGAGCAGTACTTC. This gives the protein CASSVSGKSSYEQYF. Using reference TRBV19 and TRBJ2-7 for the parts outside the CDR3, the full variable domain is DGGITQSPKYLFRKEGQNVTLSCEQNLNHDAMYWYRQDPGQGLRLIYYSQIVNDFQKGDIAEGYSVSREKKESFPLTVTSAQKNPTAFYLCASSVSGKSSYEQYFGPGTRLTVT.

This chain uses TRBV7-9 with TRBJ2-7, with TRBD2 matching over 9 bases. Per germline, CDR1 SEHNR and CDR2 FQNEAQ (reference sequence). The CDR3 extends over 16 amino acids. V trimming: 7 bases; J trimming: 6 bases; junction bases outside the gene matches: 16. The CDR3: CASMIGPGTSLGEQYF. The CDR3 bases are TGTGCCAGCATGATAGGACCCGGGACTAGCCTCGGCGAGCAGTACTTC.

A note on this clone: A read error may account for a junction end that differs from germline. The V and J genes are TRBV7-9 and TRBJ2-2; 7 bases align to TRBD2. Germline V lookup: CDR1 SEHNR, CDR2 FQNEAQ (reference sequence). This CDR3 is 14 amino acids long. The CDR3 nucleotides are TGTGCCAGCAGCCCCGGGGCCTCAGGGCGGGAGTGTGTTTTT. Translating gives CASSPGASGRECVF.